Below are 30 T cell receptor beta chains sequenced from a single sample in a study of cytomegalovirus exposure and HLA in healthy donors. Primers for the PCR totalled 60 Vbeta and 13 Jbeta. Method: immunoSEQ multiplex PCR; TCRdb's copy keeps in-frame clones and lacks some. The table lists some 90,000 clones, about two thirds of them singletons, with 2% to 2.5% in the top ten. Sequencing was done on a sample of PBMCs. The receptors originated from a middle-aged man in good health and CMV-seronegative.

This clone was seen a handful of times. V and J are TRBV5-5 and TRBJ2-3; D is ambiguous. The CDR3 extends over 11 amino acids. The germline V gene has CDR1 SGHKS and CDR2 YYEKEE (reference sequence). V was trimmed by 4 bases and J by 9 bases, leaving 9 bases between them. Here the CDR3 reads CASSLSDTQYF. The CDR3 DNA reads as TGTGCCAGCAGCCTGAGCGACACGCAGTATTTT.

The chain carries TRBV5-1 and TRBJ2-7, with 8 bases that match TRBD2. CDR1 and CDR2 (germline): SGHRS, YFSETQ. The CDR3 is made up of 15 amino acids. V dropped 2 bases and J dropped 5; count of bases not matched to a gene: 9. The CDR3 region is CASSLRAGAQDEQYF. The CDR3 DNA follows: TGCGCCAGCAGCTTACGAGCGGGGGCCCAGGACGAGCAGTACTTC.

The rearrangement links TRBV19 to TRBJ2-2, with TRBD2 matching 12 bases. This CDR3 spans 16 amino acids. Trimming took 6 bases from V and 4 from J; bases not matched to a gene: 6. The germline V gene encodes CDR1 LNHDA and CDR2 SQIVND (reference sequence). CDR3 DNA sequence: TGTGCCAGTAGACCTTGGACTAGCGGGGTCACCGGGGAGCTGTTTTTT. Translated, it gives CASRPWTSGVTGELFF. Based on the CDR3 plus reference TRBV19 and TRBJ2-2, the full variable domain is DGGITQSPKYLFRKEGQNVTLSCEQNLNHDAMYWYRQDPGQGLRLIYYSQIVNDFQKGDIAEGYSVSREKKESFPLTVTSAQKNPTAFYLCASRPWTSGVTGELFFGEGSRLTVL.

The chain joins TRBV5-1 to TRBJ1-3; TRBD1 aligns across 10 bases. Trimming cost V 0 bases and J 4 bases; bases outside gene matches: 13. There are 19 residues in the CDR3. The V gene's germline CDR1 is SGHRS and CDR2 YFSETQ. CDR3 in DNA: TGCGCCAGCAGCTTGGCCGGGACAGGGGCCCCTATGGGCGGAAACACCATATATTTT. Translation: CASSLAGTGAPMGGNTIYF.

The chain links TRBV6-1 to TRBJ2-7; 12 nucleotides line up with TRBD1. After removal of 4 bases from V and 6 bases from J, the junction contained 13 bases not matched to a gene. Germline lookup yields CDR1 MNHNS and CDR2 SASEGT. The CDR3 runs to 17 residues. The CDR3 nucleotides are TGTGCCAGCAGTGCGGGACAGGGGGCCCTTGGACCTCGCGAGCAGTACTTC. It codes for CASSAGQGALGPREQYF.

This chain joins TRBV5-4 and TRBJ1-2; D unresolved. The length of the CDR3 is 14 residues. Between the trimmed V and J ends, which lost 0 bases and 4 bases, there was a span of 10 bases. Germline CDR1 reads SGHNT; CDR2 reads YYREEE (reference sequence). CDR3 sequence (DNA): TGTGCCAGCAGCTTGGTGGCAGATCTCTATGGCTACACCTTC. Encoded protein: CASSLVADLYGYTF.

J is TRBJ2-7 and V is TRBV29-1; 8 bases align to TRBD1. Germline CDR1 is SQVTM and CDR2 is ANQGSEA. CDR3 size: 14 residues. V was clipped by 4 bases and J by 2 bases; unmatched bases: 7. The CDR3 DNA follows: TGCAGCGTTGCCTGGACAGGGCACACCTACGAGCAGTACTTC. As protein: CSVAWTGHTYEQYF.

The rearrangement links TRBV4-2 to TRBJ1-1; D remains unclear. The CDR3 length is 15 residues. CDR1 and CDR2 (germline): LGHNA, YNFKEQ. The V end was cut by 0 bases, the J end by 0 bases, with 8 bases between. CDR3 loop: CASSQDVGLNTEAFF. The CDR3 nucleotides read TGTGCCAGCAGCCAAGACGTTGGGCTGAACACTGAAGCTTTCTTT.

This rearrangement joins TRBV7-9 to TRBJ1-4; 8 positions match TRBD1. CDR3 length: 16 amino acids. Trimming took 1 base from V and 8 from J; bases not matched to a gene: 9. Germline-derived CDR1 and CDR2 are SEHNR and FQNEAQ (reference sequence). The CDR3 nucleotides read TGTGCCAGCAGCTTAGGGTTGGCGACAGGGGAAGAAAAACTGTTTTTT. As protein: CASSLGLATGEEKLFF.

This chain connects TRBV19 to TRBJ1-2; tentative D call: TRBD1 (5 bases). The germline gives CDR1 LNHDA, CDR2 SQIVND (reference sequence). V was pared by 6 bases and J by 2 bases, with 19 bases between. This CDR3 region has 16 residues. Here the CDR3 reads CASRARDQGGNYGYTF. The CDR3 DNA reads as TGTGCCAGTAGGGCCAGGGATCAAGGTGGGAACTATGGCTACACCTTC.

This clone was counted a few times. The rearrangement joins TRBV4-1 to TRBJ2-2; D ambiguous. V was cut by 7 bases and J by 0 bases, with 9 bases left in between. CDR1 is MGHRA and CDR2 is YSYEKL in the germline V gene. The CDR3 contains 14 residues. The CDR3 sequence: CASKLGPNTGELFF. CDR3 DNA: TGCGCCAGCAAGCTCGGTCCGAACACCGGGGAGCTGTTTTTT.

The rearrangement links TRBV12-2 to TRBJ2-7; TRBD1 is taken as the D call from the table, unchecked against the DNA. TRBV12-2 is assigned pseudogene status. CDR3 length equals 16 residues. CDR3 residues: CASRLAGDRRIYEQYF. The CDR3, as DNA: TGTGCAAGTCGCTTAGCAGGGGACAGGAGAATCTACGAGCAGTACTTC.

This chain links TRBV2 with TRBJ1-2, with 11 bases aligning to TRBD1. The CDR3 is made up of 16 amino acids. Per the germline V gene, CDR1 is SNHLY and CDR2 is FYNNEI. V lost 2 bases to trimming and J lost 8 bases; unmatched junction nucleotides: 10. The CDR3 region has the DNA TGTGCCAGCAGTGAAAGGACAGGGGGCTCCTCCGGGGGCTACACCTTC. Its translation: CASSERTGGSSGGYTF.

The chain links TRBV7-6 to TRBJ1-2; 8 bases agree with TRBD1. The CDR3 sequence is 15 residues long. J lost 1 base, V lost 1 base, and 2 bases had no gene match. CDR1 is SGHVS, CDR2 FNYEAQ, per germline. Here the CDR3 reads CASSLGGQGNYGYTF. DNA for the CDR3: TGTGCCAGCAGCTTAGGCGGACAGGGTAACTATGGCTACACCTTC.

The chain employs TRBV19 and TRBJ1-6; a possible D gene is TRBD1 (5 bases). The CDR3 runs to 14 residues. The germline CDR1 and CDR2 sequences are LNHDA and SQIVND (reference sequence). The V end lost 7 bases, the J end lost 10 bases, and 17 bases lay between the germline ends. This CDR3 reads CASTRIGGDSPLHF. DNA for the CDR3: TGTGCCAGTACCCGGATCGGGGGGGACTCACCCCTCCACTTT.

V and J are TRBV6-1 and TRBJ2-7; 7 bases line up with TRBD2. Germline V gene data show CDR1 as MNHNS and CDR2 as SASEGT. Trimming at V came to 6 bases and at J to 2 bases, leaving 7 bases not matched to a gene. This CDR3 is 14 amino acids long. DNA for the CDR3: TGTGCCAGCAGGACCATCGGGGGGACCTACGAGCAGTACTTC. It encodes CASRTIGGTYEQYF.

The chain employs TRBV5-1 and TRBJ1-1; TRBD1 agrees at 12 bases. Trimming took 3 bases from V and 3 from J; bases not matched to a gene: 6. The CDR3 runs 16 residues. Germline values: CDR1 SGHRS, CDR2 YFSETQ. The CDR3 region has the DNA TGCGCCAGCAGCTCGGGACAGGGGGCTTGGGACACTGAAGCTTTCTTT. Its protein product is CASSSGQGAWDTEAFF.

The V gene is TRBV6-6, the J gene TRBJ2-2; 10 nucleotides agree with TRBD1. The junction had 6 bases not matched to a gene; V was cut back by 6 bases and J by 5 bases. Germline V gene data show CDR1 as MNHNY and CDR2 as SVGAGI (reference sequence). This CDR3 has 15 residues. The CDR3 is CASRPGQGGTGELFF. The CDR3 DNA sequence: TGTGCCAGCAGGCCTGGACAGGGGGGGACCGGGGAGCTGTTTTTT.

The CDR3 coding sequence is TGTGCCAGCAGTTTGCCCAGGACAGGCCAGACCCTCGATCAGCCCCAGCATTTT. Translation: CASSLPRTGQTLDQPQHF. V is TRBV28 and J is TRBJ1-5; 7 bases match TRBD1. This CDR3 region has 18 residues. V dropped 3 bases and J dropped 5; count of bases not matched to a gene: 16. Germline CDR1 and CDR2: MDHEN and SYDVKM.

The gene calls are TRBV7-2 and TRBJ2-1, with D possibly TRBD2 on 7 matching bases. Germline V gives CDR1 SGHTA, CDR2 FQGNSA. Between the trimmed V and J ends, which lost 10 bases and 4 bases, there was a span of 14 bases. The CDR3 sequence is 13 residues long. The DNA of the CDR3 is TGTGCCACCGGGGAGGGACAATACAATGAGCAGTTCTTC. Residues: CATGEGQYNEQFF.

This chain links TRBV28 with TRBJ1-5; D is undetermined. This CDR3 spans 14 amino acids. Germline assignment: CDR1 MDHEN and CDR2 SYDVKM. V was pared by 2 bases and J by 2 bases, with 7 bases between. CDR3 sequence (DNA): TGTGCCAGCAGTTTAATAGGAGGCAATCAGCCCCAGCATTTT. Its protein product is CASSLIGGNQPQHF.

This chain joins TRBV28 and TRBJ1-2, with no clear D. CDR1 and CDR2 (germline): MDHEN, SYDVKM. Trimming shortened V by 6 bases and J by 5 bases, and 13 bases separated the two germline ends. CDR3 length: 13 amino acids. This CDR3 reads CASSLQQLYGYTF. In nucleotides, the CDR3 is TGTGCCAGCAGCCTTCAACAGCTTTATGGCTACACCTTC.

There are a few counts of this clone. This rearrangement joins TRBV7-9 to TRBJ1-2; D is undetermined. Trimming cost V 3 bases and J 3 bases, with 8 bases left between them. The CDR3 sequence is 13 residues long. Germline V CDR1 and CDR2: SEHNR, FQNEAQ (reference sequence). The CDR3 nucleotides read TGTGCCAGCAGCTTTAGTCCCTACTATGGCTACACCTTC. Amino acids: CASSFSPYYGYTF.

The chain employs TRBV30 and TRBJ2-7; D is possibly TRBD2 (5 bases). Trimming took 2 bases from V and 0 from J, leaving 20 bases between them. This CDR3 contains 17 residues. Germline V gives CDR1 GTSNPN, CDR2 SVGIG (reference sequence). The CDR3 DNA is TGTGCCTGGAGTAGCGGTATACCGCGGTCACACTCCTACGAGCAGTACTTC. Amino acids: CAWSSGIPRSHSYEQYF.

The rearrangement joins TRBV4-1 to TRBJ2-1; maybe TRBD1 (7 bases). Looked up from germline, CDR1 is MGHRA and CDR2 is YSYEKL. The V gene lost 4 bases and the J gene lost 7 bases, with 11 bases spanning the gap. There are 13 residues in the CDR3. CDR3 in DNA: TGCGCCAGCAGCCCGCAGGGGGGAAATGAGCAGTTCTTC. Encoded protein: CASSPQGGNEQFF.

The chain links TRBV27 to TRBJ1-6; TRBD1 might be the D (6 bases). The CDR3 consists of 16 residues. With 6 bases removed from V and 9 bases from J, the gap between germline ends came to 21 bases. Looked up from germline, CDR1 is MNHEY and CDR2 is SMNVEV (reference sequence). In nucleotides, the CDR3 is TGTGCCAGCAGGACCGAGGGGGGGACGGTCGGTTCACCCCTCCACTTT. Encoded protein: CASRTEGGTVGSPLHF.

The CDR3 reads CASASTGGNPGELFF. CDR3 in DNA: TGTGCTAGTGCCTCGACCGGCGGTAACCCCGGGGAGCTGTTTTTT. The V call is TRBV12-5, the J call TRBJ2-2, with D unresolved. The CDR3 is made up of 15 amino acids. Germline CDR1 is LGHNT and CDR2 is FRNRAP. The V end lost 7 bases, the J end lost 6 bases, and 18 bases lay between the germline ends.

The chain is built from TRBV14 and TRBJ2-7, with D perhaps matching TRBD1 (5 bases). The CDR3 spans 15 residues. The germline CDR1 and CDR2 sequences are SGHDN and FVKESK. V was pared by 8 bases and J by 1 base, with 18 bases between. This chain's CDR3 is CASGTVQGRSYEQYF. CDR3 DNA: TGTGCCAGCGGTACCGTGCAGGGCAGGTCCTACGAGCAGTACTTC.

This clone was counted a few times. J is TRBJ1-1 and V is TRBV19, with D maybe TRBD1 (5 bases). Trimming removed 6 bases at V and 0 bases at J, with 11 bases between. This CDR3 is 14 amino acids long. Per the germline V gene, CDR1 is LNHDA and CDR2 is SQIVND (reference sequence). CDR3 bases: TGTGCCAGTAGCCCCTGGGACTTGAACACTGAAGCTTTCTTT. This encodes CASSPWDLNTEAFF.

The V call is TRBV30, the J call TRBJ1-5, with TRBD1 identical over 7 bases. J gave up 5 bases and V 3 bases, and 4 bases lay outside the gene matches. The CDR3 totals 13 residues. CDR1 GTSNPN and CDR2 SVGIG come from the germline V gene (reference sequence). The CDR3 coding sequence is TGTGCCTGGAGCCGGGACAGTTATCAGCCCCAGCATTTT. It specifies CAWSRDSYQPQHF.